This T cell receptor beta chain emerged from a study of T cell clusters in autoimmune cytopenias. Considering frequency, this clonotype is medium-sized. TRB was amplified from 250 ng of peripheral blood genomic DNA per sample. Multiplex touch-down PCR amplified TRB using TRB-A and TRB-B pools in one tube. TCRdb reworked the multiplex PCR reads into one entry per CDR3 protein, no DNA. The sample table sets out about 6,700 distinct CDR3 sequences. These data were also filed under a second study, of T cell repertoires in aging, cancer and after chemotherapy. That paper notes: Loss of evenness, beyond lost richness, contributed to age-related TCR diversity decline in cancer patients.

This clonotype was sampled from a human donor in good health. Sequencing used peripheral blood.

Here the CDR3 reads CASSESGTSGLEQFF. The V and J genes are TRBV6-1 and TRBJ2-1; the D gene TCRdb calls, TRBD2, cannot be checked with no DNA. CDR3 length equals 15 residues. CDR1 MNHNS and CDR2 SASEGT come from the germline V gene.